This TCR beta chain emerged from a study of OX40 agonist ivuxolimab in advanced cancers. Study in general: Enrolled patients in dose escalation had cancers that were hepatocellular carcinoma, melanoma, renal cell or head and neck cancer.

Germline V lookup: CDR1 LNHDA, CDR2 SQIVND (reference sequence). This CDR3 contains 13 residues. Trimming cost V 7 bases and J 1 base; bases outside gene matches: 0. The protocol was immunoSEQ multiplex PCR, while the TCRdb copy is restricted to in-frame clones and leaves out a portion. This table has about 98,000 clones, 85% to 95% appearing once. The clonotype was recovered from an adult with an advanced solid tumor such as melanoma, head and neck, liver or kidney cancer. The sample in question was CD4+ or CD8+ T cells sorted from blood, obtained in a trial of the OX40 agonist ivuxolimab. The chain is built from TRBV19 and TRBJ1-5; 8 nucleotides align to TRBD1. The CDR3 loop is CASNRGSNQPQHF. CDR3 bases: TGTGCCAGTAACAGGGGGAGCAATCAGCCCCAGCATTTT.